This T cell receptor beta chain is drawn from a study of neurological immune-mediated disorders. TCRdb re-derived calls from the 5' RACE reads in MiXCR, one entry per CDR3 protein. The data show about 33,000 distinct CDR3 sequences, more than 1.3% seen once. V lost 5 bases and J 5 bases, leaving 11 bases between the germline ends. CDR3 length equals 13 residues. Germline V lookup: CDR1 MNHEY, CDR2 SMNVEV (reference sequence). This clonotype was seen repeatedly, ten times or more. The antigen is not known. Study-wide points: Expanded clones shared no identical CDR3 amino acid sequences across subjects, which suggested private TCR-beta repertoires in all groups.

The chain has TRBV27 and TRBJ2-3; D unresolved. Specimen: PBMCs. The receptor was derived from a woman in her 30s with multiple sclerosis. The DNA of the CDR3 is TGTGCCAGCAGTCTGAACAGCGTAGATACGCAGTATTTT. It translates to CASSLNSVDTQYF.